Presented here are 5 T cell receptor beta chains from one specimen sequenced in a study of post-analysis software for immune sequencing data. Which antigens these TCRs recognize remains unknown. Study-wide findings and caveats: Compared with controls, patients had more of 4 to 6 TRBV segments, including TRBV5-6, TRBV5-1 and TRBV20-1.

Unique molecular identifiers tagged the TCR beta cDNA libraries. TCRdb re-analysed the PCR reads in MiXCR, keeping a single row per CDR3 protein. The sample holds hundreds of thousands of distinct CDR3 sequences, 30% seen once. Sequencing was done on a sample of blood. The receptors derive from a girl aged 10-17 years with multiple sclerosis.

This clonotype showed up just a few times. The chain couples TRBV29-1 to TRBJ2-1, with 12 bases fitting TRBD2. This CDR3 is built from 14 residues. The V and J ends lost 6 bases and 6 bases, in that order; junction bases with no gene match: 6. Germline CDR1 SQVTM, CDR2 ANQGSEA. The CDR3 DNA sequence: TGCAGCGTGGCTAGCGGGAGGGCTCGCAATGAGCAGTTCTTC. Its translation: CSVASGRARNEQFF.

This clonotype has a handful of counts. The rearrangement joins TRBV28 to TRBJ2-5, with D uncertain. Looked up from germline, CDR1 is MDHEN and CDR2 is SYDVKM. CDR3 length: 14 residues. With 4 bases removed from V and 1 base from J, the gap between germline ends came to 10 bases. In nucleotides, the CDR3 is TGTGCCAGCAGTTCGACCCGGCCCCAAGAGACCCAGTACTTC. It translates to CASSSTRPQETQYF.

This clonotype was recorded a few times. The rearrangement joins TRBV29-1 to TRBJ2-3, with TRBD2 as a possible D gene (6 bases). CDR3 size: 13 residues. Germline V gives CDR1 SQVTM, CDR2 ANQGSEA. Trimming removed 3 bases at V and 5 bases at J, with 12 bases between. The CDR3 here is CSVDQRGGDTQYF. CDR3 DNA sequence: TGCAGCGTTGATCAAAGGGGAGGAGATACGCAGTATTTT.

V usage is TRBV29-1 and J usage is TRBJ2-5; 8 bases map to TRBD1. CDR3 length: 12 residues. Germline V CDR1 and CDR2: SQVTM, ANQGSEA. J was trimmed by 3 bases and V by 4 bases; bases with no gene match: 1. CDR3 residues: CSVVGQEETQYF. CDR3 in DNA: TGCAGCGTTGTGGGACAGGAAGAGACCCAGTACTTC.

The chain employs TRBV29-1 and TRBJ1-1; D gene unclear. Germline V CDR1 and CDR2: SQVTM, ANQGSEA. CDR3 size: 12 residues. Trimming stripped 7 bases from V and 6 bases from J, with 15 bases between. The CDR3 nucleotides are TGCAGCGGAGCCCGCTTGAGCGCTGAAGCTTTCTTT. It codes for CSGARLSAEAFF. The full variable domain, its missing parts supplied by reference TRBV29-1 and TRBJ1-1, is SAVISQKPSRDICQRGTSLTIQCQVDSQVTMMFWYRQQPGQSLTLIATANQGSEATYESGFVIDKFPISRPNLTFSTLTVSNMSPEDSSIYLCSGARLSAEAFFGQGTRLTVV.